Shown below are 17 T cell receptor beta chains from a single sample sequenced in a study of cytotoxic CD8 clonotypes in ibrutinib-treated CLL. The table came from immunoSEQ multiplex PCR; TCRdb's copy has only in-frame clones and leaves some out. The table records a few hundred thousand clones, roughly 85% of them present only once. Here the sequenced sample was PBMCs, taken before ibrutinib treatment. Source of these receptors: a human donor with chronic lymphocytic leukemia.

For the CDR3, the DNA is TGCGCCAGCAGCATCACCGGGACAGCCTCCTACGAGCAGTACTTC. It is translated as CASSITGTASYEQYF. The chain carries TRBV5-1 and TRBJ2-7; TRBD1 matches at 7 bases. In germline, CDR1 is SGHRS, CDR2 YFSETQ. J lost 0 bases, V lost 4 bases, and 7 bases had no gene match. The CDR3 totals 15 residues.

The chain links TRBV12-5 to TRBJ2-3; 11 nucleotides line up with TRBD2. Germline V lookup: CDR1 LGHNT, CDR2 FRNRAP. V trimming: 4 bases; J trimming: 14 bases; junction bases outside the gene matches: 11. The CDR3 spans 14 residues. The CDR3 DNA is TGTGCTAGTGGTTCCGTCGATCCAGGGACTAGCGGGTATTTT. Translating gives CASGSVDPGTSGYF.

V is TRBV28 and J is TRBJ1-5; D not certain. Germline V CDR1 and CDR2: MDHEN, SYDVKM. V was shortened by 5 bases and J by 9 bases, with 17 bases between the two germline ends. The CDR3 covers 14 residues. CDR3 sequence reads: CASSTPGFQRPQHF. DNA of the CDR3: TGTGCCAGCAGTACTCCCGGTTTTCAACGGCCCCAGCATTTT.

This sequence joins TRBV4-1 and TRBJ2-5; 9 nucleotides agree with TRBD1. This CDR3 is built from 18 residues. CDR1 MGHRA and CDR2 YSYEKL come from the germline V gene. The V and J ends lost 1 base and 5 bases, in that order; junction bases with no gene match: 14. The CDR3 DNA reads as TGCGCCAGCAGCCAAGGCGTAACGGGACAGGGCTCGGGGGAGACCCAGTACTTC. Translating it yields CASSQGVTGQGSGETQYF.

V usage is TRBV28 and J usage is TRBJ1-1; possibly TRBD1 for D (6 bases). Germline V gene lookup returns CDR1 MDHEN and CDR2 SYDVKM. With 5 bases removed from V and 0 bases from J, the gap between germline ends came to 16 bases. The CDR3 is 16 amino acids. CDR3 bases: TGTGCCAGCAGTCCAACAGGGACTTTCATGAACACTGAAGCTTTCTTT. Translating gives CASSPTGTFMNTEAFF.

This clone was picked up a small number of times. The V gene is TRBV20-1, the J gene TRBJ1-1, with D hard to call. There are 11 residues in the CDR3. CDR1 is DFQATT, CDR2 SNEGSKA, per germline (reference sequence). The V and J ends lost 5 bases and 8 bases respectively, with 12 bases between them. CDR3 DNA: TGCAGTGCTCAACGAGTGGGGGAAGCTTTCTTT. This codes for CSAQRVGEAFF.

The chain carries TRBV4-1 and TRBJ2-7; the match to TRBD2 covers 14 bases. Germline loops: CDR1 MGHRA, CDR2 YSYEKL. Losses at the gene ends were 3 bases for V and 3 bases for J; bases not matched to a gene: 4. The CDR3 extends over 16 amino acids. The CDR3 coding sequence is TGCGCCAGCAGCCAGGGACTAGCGGGAGAAAACTACGAGCAGTACTTC. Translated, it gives CASSQGLAGENYEQYF.

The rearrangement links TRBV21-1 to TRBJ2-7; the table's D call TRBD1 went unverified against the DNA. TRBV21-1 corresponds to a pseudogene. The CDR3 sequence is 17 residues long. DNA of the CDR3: TGTGCCAGCAGCAATATCCTTCGCGACAGGGGAAGCTACGAGCAGTACTTC. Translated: CASSNILRDRGSYEQYF.

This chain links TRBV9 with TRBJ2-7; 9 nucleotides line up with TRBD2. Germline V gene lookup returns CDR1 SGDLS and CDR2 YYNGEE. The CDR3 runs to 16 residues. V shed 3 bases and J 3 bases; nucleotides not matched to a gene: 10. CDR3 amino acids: CASSAQAGGRVYEQYF. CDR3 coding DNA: TGTGCCAGCAGCGCCCAAGCCGGCGGGAGGGTCTACGAGCAGTACTTC.

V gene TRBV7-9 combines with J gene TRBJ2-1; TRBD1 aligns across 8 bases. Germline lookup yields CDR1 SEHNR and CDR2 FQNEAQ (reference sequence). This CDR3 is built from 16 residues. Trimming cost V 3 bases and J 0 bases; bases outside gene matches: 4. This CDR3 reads CASSFVRGRSYNEQFF. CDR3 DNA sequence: TGTGCCAGCAGCTTCGTCAGGGGGCGCTCCTACAATGAGCAGTTCTTC.

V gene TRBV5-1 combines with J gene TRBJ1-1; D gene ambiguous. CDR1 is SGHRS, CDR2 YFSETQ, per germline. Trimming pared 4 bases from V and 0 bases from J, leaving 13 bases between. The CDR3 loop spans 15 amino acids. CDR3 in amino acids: CASSDSGLMNTEAFF. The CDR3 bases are TGCGCCAGCAGCGATTCGGGTCTGATGAACACTGAAGCTTTCTTT.

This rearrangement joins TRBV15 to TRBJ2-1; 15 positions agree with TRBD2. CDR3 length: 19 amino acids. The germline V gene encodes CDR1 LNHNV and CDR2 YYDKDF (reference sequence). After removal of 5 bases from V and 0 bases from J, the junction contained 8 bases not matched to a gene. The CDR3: CATSGGLAGGRSSYNEQFF. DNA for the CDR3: TGTGCCACCAGCGGGGGACTAGCGGGAGGTAGGAGCTCCTACAATGAGCAGTTCTTC.

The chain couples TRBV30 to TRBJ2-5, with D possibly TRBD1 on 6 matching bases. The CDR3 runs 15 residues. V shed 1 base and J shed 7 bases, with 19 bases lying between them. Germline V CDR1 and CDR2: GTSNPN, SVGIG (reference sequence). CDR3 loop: CAWSGDPDSARTQYF. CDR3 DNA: TGTGCCTGGAGTGGCGACCCGGACAGCGCAAGGACCCAGTACTTC.

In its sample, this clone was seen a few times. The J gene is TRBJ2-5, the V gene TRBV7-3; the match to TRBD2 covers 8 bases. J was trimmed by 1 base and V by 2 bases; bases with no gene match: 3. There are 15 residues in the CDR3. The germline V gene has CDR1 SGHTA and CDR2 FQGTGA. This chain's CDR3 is CASSLDGRAQETQYF. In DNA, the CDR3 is TGTGCCAGCAGCTTAGACGGGAGGGCCCAAGAGACCCAGTACTTC.

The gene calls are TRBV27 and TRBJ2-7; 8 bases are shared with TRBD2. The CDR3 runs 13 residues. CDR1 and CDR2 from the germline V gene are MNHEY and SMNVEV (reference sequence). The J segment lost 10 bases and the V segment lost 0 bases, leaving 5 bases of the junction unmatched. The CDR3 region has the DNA TGTGCCAGCAGTTTATCTAGCGGGAATGGACAGTACTTC. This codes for CASSLSSGNGQYF.

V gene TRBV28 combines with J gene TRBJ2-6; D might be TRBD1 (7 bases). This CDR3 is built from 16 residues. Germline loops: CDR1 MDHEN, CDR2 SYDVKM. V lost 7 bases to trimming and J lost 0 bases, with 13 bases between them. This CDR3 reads CASKGRTGSGANVLTF. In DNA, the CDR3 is TGTGCCAGCAAAGGGAGGACAGGCTCTGGGGCCAACGTCCTGACTTTC.

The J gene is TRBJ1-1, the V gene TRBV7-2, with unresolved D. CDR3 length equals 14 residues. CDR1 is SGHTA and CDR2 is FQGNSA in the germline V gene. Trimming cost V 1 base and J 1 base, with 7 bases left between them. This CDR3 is CASSLVGGNTEAFF. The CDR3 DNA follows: TGTGCCAGCAGCTTAGTGGGTGGGAACACTGAAGCTTTCTTT.